The subject of this entry is one T cell receptor beta chain. What antigen it recognizes has not been identified. Per-base quality was not reported, and no clone a single base away is much larger than it. The sample originates from a study of shared clonotypes between healthy human individuals (dated by TCRdb to between 2020 and 2021). For context, the study as a whole: The cohort comprised a couple of women and three men aged 18 to 49 years. For each donor, CD4 naive and CD4 memory were each given three plates, CD8 naive was given two plates, and CD8 memory was given one plate. The study deeply sequenced blood TCR repertoires of five healthy adults to estimate repertoire size and the extent of clonotype sharing between individuals. Different laboratories and diverse techniques were used to prepare libraries and sequence TCR repertoires, to increase sequencing depth and limit assay-specific biases. Each donor's leukapheresis produced roughly between about 0.9 and 9.5 billion PBMCs.

Using the deep immunoSEQ assay, TCR CDR3 regions were amplified from genomic DNA by multiplex PCR. Genomic DNA extracted from each cell subset was distributed evenly over all wells of several immunoSEQ 96-well plates, and each plate served as one replicate. Each replicate PCR for sorted subsets received about 200 ng genomic DNA, equal to tens of thousands of T cell genomes. The purified libraries were quantified using a Qubit 3.0 fluorometer, sized with a Bioanalyzer 2100, and then quantified again using the KAPA Library Quantification kit. Every immunoSEQ 96-well plate was sequenced on a separate single-read 150-cycle Illumina NextSeq 550 flow cell. Per the authors' processing: The immunoSEQ output contained only junctional sequences without quality scores, so filtering could not match that applied to full-length reads. Sequences were annotated with PyIR, a Python wrapper for IgBLAST v1.9, and V/J genes and CDR3 were assigned using IMGT germline references. Reads with weak V/J assignments (E-value above 1e-6), missing CDR3, stop codons, out-of-frame junctions, or ambiguous translated residues were removed. V3J clonotypes were defined as sequences sharing an identical inferred V gene, J gene, and CDR3 amino acid sequence. Percentage overlap between repertoires was calculated by dividing the number of shared unique clonotypes by the size of the smaller repertoire. Three approaches were used to assess repertoire richness: RTK rarefaction, the Chao1 estimator, and Recon v2.1 estimates of unobserved clonotypes. Generation probabilities were computed with OLGA for all TCRbeta clonotypes obtained by the gDNA method from several donors. TCRdb's version of the immuneACCESS table is confined to in-frame rearrangements and falls short of the full clone set. An unresolved V gene accounts for under half of the shortfall where checked; the remainder is of unknown origin. That table supplies the V and J calls and clone size; D and trimming were determined from the DNA. For this sample the table gives under 600,000 clones, of which approximately 97% were detected only once. The ten largest clones add up to around 0.057% of the sample.

Between the V and J ends, shortened by 5 bases and 10 bases respectively, the junction contains 12 bases. In the germline V gene, CDR1 corresponds to MNHEY and CDR2 to SVGAGI. Taken from cysteine to phenylalanine, the CDR3 has 12 residues. Here the CDR3 DNA is all that survives: 36 bases in frame from base 1. Donors were healthy HIV-negative adults with no recently reported acute infections or vaccinations. Every donor was a Caucasian adult residing in Nashville, Tennessee, USA. Magnetic negative selection was used to enrich CD4+ T cells, after which naive cells were positively selected on CD45RA and the negative fraction became the memory subset. After blood collection by leukapheresis, PBMCs were isolated using Ficoll-Histopaque density gradient centrifugation and then cryopreserved in the vapor phase of liquid nitrogen. Analytical flow cytometry was used to check the purity and quantity of every magnetically sorted T cell population. From each sorted fraction, genomic DNA was isolated and quantified by UV absorbance on a Nanodrop 2000c.

General findings and caveats noted by the study authors: Only blood was sampled, and tissue TCR repertoires likely differ from those in blood. Based on pairwise subsampling, the degree of clonotype sharing among donors was expected to be affected by sequencing depth. Because the study included only a small number of donors, the genetic and exposure-history diversity represented was limited. Across four donors, about 5.2% of naive CD4, approximately 3.5% of naive CD8, under 2.5% of memory CD4, and about 0.4% of memory CD8 clonotypes were shared. Naive subsets generally had larger estimated clonotype richness than memory subsets. Higher generation probabilities were observed for clonotypes shared by all four sorted-subset donors than for non-shared clonotypes. Incomplete sequencing was indicated by rarefaction of sorted-subset datasets, despite the large sequencing depth.

Source material: naive CD4+ T cells sorted from blood. The label giving this sample's cell subset or site can be read as: CD45RA+ positively selected. This TCR was recovered from a woman aged 25 to 45 in good health. This chain is built from TRBV6-5 and TRBJ2-1, with the D gene too uncertain to name. The DNA sequence follows: TGTGCCAGCAGTCTGGATTCCTACGAGCAGTTCTTC. It translates to CASSLDSYEQFF.